A selection of T cell receptor beta chains follows, all from one sample in a study of CD8+ T cells in alopecia areata. The table came from immunoSEQ multiplex PCR; TCRdb's copy has only in-frame clones and leaves some out. Of about 140,000 clones listed, 86% were seen once; the top ten hold around 14%. The material sequenced was CD8+ T cells sorted from blood, taken at week 4, from a patient treated with tofacitinib. Receptors originate from a human donor with alopecia areata. CDR3s include the opening cysteine and the closing phenylalanine or tryptophan. The D gene is left open where the match is weak. Size values are once, few and many counts, or a class for expanded clones, and some rows have none.

V gene: TRBV7-9; J gene: TRBJ2-1; D gene: TRBD2; clone size: NA; CDR3 length: 14; CDR3 DNA: TGTGCCAGCAGCTTATCGGGACTAGCGGGGGAGCAGTTCTTC; CDR3 protein: CASSLSGLAGEQFF
V gene: TRBV11-1; J gene: TRBJ2-3; D gene: TRBD2; clone size: NA; CDR3 length: 17; CDR3 DNA: TGTGCCAGCAGCCAACAAGTTTGGCGGGAGGACGCAGATACGCAGTATTTT; CDR3 protein: CASSQQVWREDADTQYF
V gene: TRBV6-6; J gene: TRBJ2-5; D gene: NA; clone size: NA; CDR3 length: 12; CDR3 DNA: TGTGCCAGCTCGGGCGGGATAGAGACCCAGTACTTC; CDR3 protein: CASSGGIETQYF
V gene: TRBV6-1; J gene: TRBJ2-1; D gene: TRBD2; clone size: NA; CDR3 length: 15; CDR3 DNA: TGTGCCAGCAGTGAAGGGCTAGCGGCCTACAATGAGCAGTTCTTC; CDR3 protein: CASSEGLAAYNEQFF
V gene: TRBV6-5; J gene: TRBJ2-5; D gene: NA; clone size: NA; CDR3 length: 14; CDR3 DNA: TGTGCCACGACGGGGGCCGACCGCCGGGAGACCCAGTACTTC; CDR3 protein: CATTGADRRETQYF
V gene: TRBV9; J gene: TRBJ2-1; D gene: TRBD2; clone size: NA; CDR3 length: 16; CDR3 DNA: TGTGCCAGCAGCGTAGGACCCGGGAGGGGTGTCAATGAGCAGTTCTTC; CDR3 protein: CASSVGPGRGVNEQFF
V gene: TRBV4-1; J gene: TRBJ2-3; D gene: TRBD1; clone size: NA; CDR3 length: 13; CDR3 DNA: TGCGCCAGCGGGACAGGGGGTGCAGATACGCAGTATTTT; CDR3 protein: CASGTGGADTQYF
V gene: TRBV5-1; J gene: TRBJ2-3; D gene: NA; clone size: once; CDR3 length: 13; CDR3 DNA: TGCGCCAGCAGCTTGTCAGGGACAGATACGCAGTATTTT; CDR3 protein: CASSLSGTDTQYF
V gene: TRBV6-1; J gene: TRBJ2-1; D gene: NA; clone size: few; CDR3 length: 15; CDR3 DNA: TGTGCCAGCAGTCCGGGGCGGTACTCCTACAATGAGCAGTTCTTC; CDR3 protein: CASSPGRYSYNEQFF
V gene: TRBV5-6; J gene: TRBJ2-1; D gene: TRBD2; clone size: NA; CDR3 length: 15; CDR3 DNA: TGTGCCAGCAGCGACGGGACTAGCGGGAGCAATGAGCAGTTCTTC; CDR3 protein: CASSDGTSGSNEQFF
V gene: TRBV29-1; J gene: TRBJ2-7; D gene: NA; clone size: once; CDR3 length: 13; CDR3 DNA: TGCAGCGTTGCGCCGGGACGGTCCTACGAGCAGTACTTC; CDR3 protein: CSVAPGRSYEQYF
V gene: TRBV7-9; J gene: TRBJ1-2; D gene: NA; clone size: NA; CDR3 length: 14; CDR3 DNA: TGTGCCAGCAGCGCGGGGACACCCAACTATGGCTACACCTTC; CDR3 protein: CASSAGTPNYGYTF
V gene: TRBV27; J gene: TRBJ2-7; D gene: TRBD1; clone size: NA; CDR3 length: 14; CDR3 DNA: TGTGCCAGCAGTTTCGGACAGGGGGACTACGAGCAGTACTTC; CDR3 protein: CASSFGQGDYEQYF
V gene: TRBV14; J gene: TRBJ2-3; D gene: NA; clone size: NA; CDR3 length: 15; CDR3 DNA: TGTGCCAGCAGCCACACTGAGTACAGCACAGATACGCAGTATTTT; CDR3 protein: CASSHTEYSTDTQYF
V gene: TRBV7-2; J gene: TRBJ1-2; D gene: TRBD1; clone size: NA; CDR3 length: 12; CDR3 DNA: TGTGCCATTATACAGGGGGCCTATGGCTACACCTTC; CDR3 protein: CAIIQGAYGYTF
V gene: TRBV2; J gene: TRBJ2-2; D gene: NA; clone size: NA; CDR3 length: 14; CDR3 DNA: TGTGCCAGCAGTCCTTATTATGGAGCCGGGGAGCTGTTTTTT; CDR3 protein: CASSPYYGAGELFF
V gene: TRBV5-1; J gene: TRBJ1-2; D gene: TRBD1; clone size: NA; CDR3 length: 17; CDR3 DNA: TGCGCCAGCAGCCTTACTCCTTGGACAGGGATAATTGGAGGCTACACCTTC; CDR3 protein: CASSLTPWTGIIGGYTF
V gene: TRBV5-4; J gene: TRBJ2-2; D gene: NA; clone size: NA; CDR3 length: 14; CDR3 DNA: TGTGCCAGCAGCTTGACTAGCTCTCCCGGGGAGCTGTTTTTT; CDR3 protein: CASSLTSSPGELFF
V gene: TRBV5-6; J gene: TRBJ2-3; D gene: TRBD2; clone size: once; CDR3 length: 15; CDR3 DNA: TGTGCCAGCAGCTTCCCTAGCGGGAGGAGGGATACGCAGTATTTT; CDR3 protein: CASSFPSGRRDTQYF
V gene: TRBV29-1; J gene: TRBJ1-1; D gene: NA; clone size: NA; CDR3 length: 13; CDR3 DNA: TGCAGCGTTGCATTGGTCCCGGTCATTGAAGCTTTCTTT; CDR3 protein: CSVALVPVIEAFF
V gene: TRBV29-1; J gene: TRBJ1-1; D gene: NA; clone size: NA; CDR3 length: 12; CDR3 DNA: TGCAGCGTTGAACAGATGAACACTGAAGCTTTCTTT; CDR3 protein: CSVEQMNTEAFF
V gene: TRBV5-1; J gene: TRBJ2-3; D gene: NA; clone size: NA; CDR3 length: 15; CDR3 DNA: TGCGCCAGCAGCTTGGCCCACAGGACCACAGATACGCAGTATTTT; CDR3 protein: CASSLAHRTTDTQYF
V gene: TRBV2; J gene: TRBJ2-7; D gene: NA; clone size: NA; CDR3 length: 12; CDR3 DNA: TGTGCCAGCAGTGATCCCCCCGTCGAGCAGTACTTC; CDR3 protein: CASSDPPVEQYF